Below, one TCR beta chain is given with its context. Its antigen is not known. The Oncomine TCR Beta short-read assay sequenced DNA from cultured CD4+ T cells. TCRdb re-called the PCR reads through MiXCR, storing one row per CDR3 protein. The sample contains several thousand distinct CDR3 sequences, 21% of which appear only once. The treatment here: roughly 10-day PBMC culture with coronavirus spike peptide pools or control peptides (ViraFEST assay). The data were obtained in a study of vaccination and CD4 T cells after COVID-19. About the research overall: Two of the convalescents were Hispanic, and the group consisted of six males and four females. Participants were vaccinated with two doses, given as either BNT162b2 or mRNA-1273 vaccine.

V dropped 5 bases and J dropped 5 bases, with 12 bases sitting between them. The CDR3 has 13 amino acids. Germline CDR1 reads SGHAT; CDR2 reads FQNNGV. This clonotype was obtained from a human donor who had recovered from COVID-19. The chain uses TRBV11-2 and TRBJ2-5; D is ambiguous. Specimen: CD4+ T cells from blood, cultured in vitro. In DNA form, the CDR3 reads TGTGCCAGCAGCAACCCCCCCCGGGAGACCCAGTACTTC. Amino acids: CASSNPPRETQYF.